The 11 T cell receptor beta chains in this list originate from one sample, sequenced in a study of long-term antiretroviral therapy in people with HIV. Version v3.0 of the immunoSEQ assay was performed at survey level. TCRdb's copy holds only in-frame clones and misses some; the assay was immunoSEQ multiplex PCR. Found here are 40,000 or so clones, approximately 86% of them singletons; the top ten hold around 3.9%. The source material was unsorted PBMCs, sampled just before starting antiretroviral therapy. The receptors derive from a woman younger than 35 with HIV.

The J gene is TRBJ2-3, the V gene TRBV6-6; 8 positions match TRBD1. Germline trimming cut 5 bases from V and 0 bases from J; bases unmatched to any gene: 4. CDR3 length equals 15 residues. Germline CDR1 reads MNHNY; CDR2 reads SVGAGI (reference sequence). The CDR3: CASSLRDRSTDTQYF. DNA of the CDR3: TGTGCCAGCAGTCTCAGGGACAGGAGCACAGATACGCAGTATTTT.

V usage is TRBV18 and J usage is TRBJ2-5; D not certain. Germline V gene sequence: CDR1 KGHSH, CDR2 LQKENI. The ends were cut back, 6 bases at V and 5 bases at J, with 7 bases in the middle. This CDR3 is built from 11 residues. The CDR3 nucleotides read TGTGCCAGCTCGACCTCGGAGACCCAGTACTTC. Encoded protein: CASSTSETQYF. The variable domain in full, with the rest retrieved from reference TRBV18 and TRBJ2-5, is NAGVMQNPRHLVRRRGQEARLRCSPMKGHSHVYWYRQLPEEGLKFMVYLQKENIIDESGMPKERFSAEFPKEGPSILRIQQVVRGDSAAYFCASSTSETQYFGPGTRLLVL.

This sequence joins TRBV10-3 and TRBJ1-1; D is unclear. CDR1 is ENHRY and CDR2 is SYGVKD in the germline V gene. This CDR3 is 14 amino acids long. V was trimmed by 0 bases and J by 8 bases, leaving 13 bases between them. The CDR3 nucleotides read TGTGCCATCAGTGAGTCGCGGGTAGGAAAAGAAGCTTTCTTT. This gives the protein CAISESRVGKEAFF.

CDR3 loop: CASSESGNSPLHF. The DNA of the CDR3 is TGTGCCAGCAGTGAGTCCGGGAATTCACCCCTCCACTTT. V is TRBV25-1 and J is TRBJ1-6; D remains ambiguous. Germline V gene lookup returns CDR1 MGHDK and CDR2 SYGVNS. The CDR3 is 13 residues long. V gave up 3 bases and J gave up 7 bases, with 7 bases separating them.

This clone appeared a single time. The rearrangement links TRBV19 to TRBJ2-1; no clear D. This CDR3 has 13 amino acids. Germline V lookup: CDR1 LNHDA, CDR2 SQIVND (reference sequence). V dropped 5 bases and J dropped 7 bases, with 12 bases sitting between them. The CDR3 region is CASSSLVLNEQFF. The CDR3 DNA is TGTGCCAGTAGTTCGCTCGTTCTGAATGAGCAGTTCTTC.

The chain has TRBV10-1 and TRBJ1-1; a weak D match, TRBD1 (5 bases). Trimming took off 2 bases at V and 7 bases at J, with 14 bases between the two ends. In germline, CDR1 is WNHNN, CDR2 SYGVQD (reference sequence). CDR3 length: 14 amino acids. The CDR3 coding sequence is TGCGCCAGCAGTGAGACAGGAAGGTACAGTGAAGCTTTCTTT. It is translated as CASSETGRYSEAFF.

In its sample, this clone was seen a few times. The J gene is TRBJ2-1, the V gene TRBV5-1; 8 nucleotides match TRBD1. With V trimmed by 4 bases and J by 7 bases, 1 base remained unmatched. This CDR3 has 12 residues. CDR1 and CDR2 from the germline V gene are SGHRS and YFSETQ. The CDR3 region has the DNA TGCGCCAGCAGCAGACAGGGGAATGAGCAGTTCTTC. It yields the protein CASSRQGNEQFF.

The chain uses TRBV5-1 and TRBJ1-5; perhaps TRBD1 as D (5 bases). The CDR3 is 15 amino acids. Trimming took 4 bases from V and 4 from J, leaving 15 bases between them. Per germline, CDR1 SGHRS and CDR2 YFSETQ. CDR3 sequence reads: CASSPAGRTNQPQHF. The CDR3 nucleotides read TGCGCCAGCAGCCCCGCCGGACGGACAAATCAGCCCCAGCATTTT.

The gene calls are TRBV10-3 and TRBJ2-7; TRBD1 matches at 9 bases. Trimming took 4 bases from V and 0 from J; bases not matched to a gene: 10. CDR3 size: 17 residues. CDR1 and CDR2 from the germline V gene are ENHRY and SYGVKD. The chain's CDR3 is CAISGYTGTGSSYEQYF. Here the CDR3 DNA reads TGTGCCATCAGTGGGTACACCGGGACAGGGAGCTCCTACGAGCAGTACTTC.

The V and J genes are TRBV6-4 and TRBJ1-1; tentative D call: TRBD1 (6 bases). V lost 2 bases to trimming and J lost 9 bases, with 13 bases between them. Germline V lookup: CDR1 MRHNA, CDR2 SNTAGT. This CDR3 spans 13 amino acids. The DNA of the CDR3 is TGTGCCAGCAGTGACCGTGAGGGGGACCAAGCTTTCTTT. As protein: CASSDREGDQAFF.

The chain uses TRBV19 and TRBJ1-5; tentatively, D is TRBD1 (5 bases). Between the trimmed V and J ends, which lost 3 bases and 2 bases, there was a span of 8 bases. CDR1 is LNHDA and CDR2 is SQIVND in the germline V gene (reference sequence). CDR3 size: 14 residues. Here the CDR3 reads CASSMPGGNQPQHF. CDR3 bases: TGTGCCAGTAGTATGCCGGGGGGCAATCAGCCCCAGCATTTT. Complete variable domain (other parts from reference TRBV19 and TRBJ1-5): DGGITQSPKYLFRKEGQNVTLSCEQNLNHDAMYWYRQDPGQGLRLIYYSQIVNDFQKGDIAEGYSVSREKKESFPLTVTSAQKNPTAFYLCASSMPGGNQPQHFGDGTRLSIL.